These 22 T cell receptor beta chains share one sample of origin, sequenced in a study of blood T cell repertoires in COVID-19. The repertoire was sequenced with immunoSEQ multiplex PCR; TCRdb's copy has only in-frame clones and lacks some. The sample contains hundreds of thousands of clones, roughly 90% of which appear only once. Sequenced sample: peripheral blood. The receptors here all came from a woman in her fifties or sixties with acute or convalescent COVID-19.

The genes are TRBV3-1 (or the pseudogene TRBV3-2) and TRBJ2-2; 10 bases are shared with TRBD2. The V gene end was trimmed by 6 bases and the J gene end by 5 bases; junction bases not matched to a gene: 3. The CDR3 is made up of 14 amino acids. CDR1 is LGHDT, CDR2 YNNKEL, per germline (reference sequence). CDR3 sequence reads: CASRQREGTGELFF. CDR3 nucleotides: TGTGCCAGCAGACAGCGGGAGGGGACCGGGGAGCTGTTTTTT.

The chain uses TRBV4-3 and TRBJ1-2, with 9 nucleotides matching TRBD1. Germline assignment: CDR1 LGHNA and CDR2 YSLEER. This CDR3 contains 18 residues. J lost 4 bases, V lost 1 base, and 13 bases had no gene match. CDR3 coding DNA: TGCGCCAGCAGCCAAGTGGCCGGGACAGGGAATCGCGGCTATGGCTACACCTTC. It codes for CASSQVAGTGNRGYGYTF.

This chain joins TRBV19 and TRBJ2-1, with D unclear. Per germline, CDR1 LNHDA and CDR2 SQIVND (reference sequence). The CDR3 is made up of 15 amino acids. V lost 5 bases, J lost 6 bases, and 17 bases lay in between. The CDR3 reads CASSVLPLIVNEQFF. CDR3 bases: TGTGCCAGTAGTGTCCTCCCACTCATTGTCAATGAGCAGTTCTTC. Full variable domain (rest looked up from reference TRBV19 and TRBJ2-1): DGGITQSPKYLFRKEGQNVTLSCEQNLNHDAMYWYRQDPGQGLRLIYYSQIVNDFQKGDIAEGYSVSREKKESFPLTVTSAQKNPTAFYLCASSVLPLIVNEQFFGPGTRLTVL.

CDR3 sequence: CASSPTGGTNQPQHF. DNA for the CDR3: TGTGCCAGCAGTCCGACAGGGGGTACCAATCAGCCCCAGCATTTT. The rearrangement joins TRBV6-4 to TRBJ1-5; TRBD1 matches 9 bases. CDR1 and CDR2 from the germline V gene are MRHNA and SNTAGT. V was pared by 5 bases and J by 3 bases, with 5 bases of the junction left unmatched. This CDR3 spans 15 amino acids.

Only a few counts were recorded for this clone. The CDR3 is CASSPRDRGRVTQYF. CDR3 bases: TGTGCCAGCAGCCCACGGGACAGGGGTCGAGTTACGCAGTATTTT. The chain couples TRBV9 to TRBJ2-3, with 10 bases that match TRBD1. Per germline, CDR1 SGDLS and CDR2 YYNGEE. There are 15 residues in the CDR3. Germline trimming cut 4 bases from V and 8 bases from J; bases unmatched to any gene: 10. Complete variable domain (other parts from reference TRBV9 and TRBJ2-3): DSGVTQTPKHLITATGQRVTLRCSPRSGDLSVYWYQQSLDQGLQFLIQYYNGEERAKGNILERFSAQQFPDLHSELNLSSLELGDSALYFCASSPRDRGRVTQYFGPGTRLTVL.

This chain uses TRBV11-2 with TRBJ2-1; D is undetermined. This CDR3 spans 15 amino acids. Trimming took 5 bases from V and 5 from J, leaving 16 bases between them. Germline V gene sequence: CDR1 SGHAT, CDR2 FQNNGV. Here the CDR3 DNA reads TGTGCCAGCAGCAACACAGCCGCCCTCCACAATGAGCAGTTCTTC. Translation: CASSNTAALHNEQFF.

J is TRBJ1-6 and V is TRBV9, with D maybe TRBD1 (5 bases). With 3 bases removed from V and 8 bases from J, the gap between germline ends came to 18 bases. This CDR3 has 16 residues. Germline V lookup: CDR1 SGDLS, CDR2 YYNGEE. This chain's CDR3 is CASSEMAGGAYSPLHF. For the CDR3, the DNA is TGTGCCAGCAGCGAGATGGCGGGAGGGGCGTATTCACCCCTCCACTTT.

DNA of the CDR3: TGTGCCAGCAGTTTAGGGGGACATATCTTCTACGAGCAGTACTTC. Its translation: CASSLGGHIFYEQYF. The chain employs TRBV27 and TRBJ2-7; D might be TRBD1 (6 bases). There are 15 residues in the CDR3. V was clipped by 2 bases and J by 3 bases, with 14 bases between them. In germline, CDR1 is MNHEY, CDR2 SMNVEV (reference sequence).

This chain connects TRBV7-9 to TRBJ2-7; 8 nucleotides agree with TRBD1. Trimming took 1 base from V and 0 from J; bases not matched to a gene: 2. Germline lookup yields CDR1 SEHNR and CDR2 FQNEAQ (reference sequence). The CDR3 runs 15 residues. The CDR3 coding sequence is TGTGCCAGCAGCTTAGGACAGGGGCCCTCCTACGAGCAGTACTTC. This sequence encodes CASSLGQGPSYEQYF.

This clone was detected once. The rearrangement uses TRBV2 and TRBJ2-3, with a possible D match to TRBD1 (6 bases). This CDR3 spans 14 amino acids. The germline V gene has CDR1 SNHLY and CDR2 FYNNEI. Trimming removed 5 bases from V and 2 bases from J, with 11 bases in between. CDR3 residues: CASSIQGPTDTQYF. DNA of the CDR3: TGTGCCAGCAGTATACAGGGTCCCACAGATACGCAGTATTTT.

The chain uses TRBV7-9 and TRBJ1-3; D possibly corresponds to TRBD1 (5 bases). The CDR3 runs 13 residues. The germline CDR1 and CDR2 sequences are SEHNR and FQNEAQ (reference sequence). The V gene lost 5 bases and the J gene lost 4 bases, with 9 bases spanning the gap. The CDR3 here is CASSAGFGNTIYF. The CDR3 region has the DNA TGTGCCAGCAGCGCAGGGTTCGGAAACACCATATATTTT.

This sequence joins TRBV7-2 and TRBJ1-1; D gene uncertain. Germline-derived CDR1 and CDR2 are SGHTA and FQGNSA. Trimming took off 5 bases at V and 4 bases at J, with 14 bases between the two ends. The CDR3 runs 14 residues. CDR3 amino acids: CASSLHGSGTEAFF. The DNA for the CDR3 is TGTGCCAGCAGCCTCCACGGTTCGGGCACTGAAGCTTTCTTT.

This clone was found a few times. The chain employs TRBV6-6 and TRBJ2-5; D is ambiguous. Trimming removed 6 bases from V and 4 bases from J, with 9 bases in between. Germline assignment: CDR1 MNHNY and CDR2 SVGAGI (reference sequence). The CDR3 runs to 12 residues. Written as DNA, the CDR3 is TGTGCCAGCAGCGGAGTCGGAGAGACCCAGTACTTC. It yields the protein CASSGVGETQYF.

In this sample, this clone turned up once. The V and J genes are TRBV7-9 and TRBJ1-2; D call uncertain. The CDR3 extends over 14 amino acids. From germline, CDR1 is SEHNR and CDR2 FQNEAQ (reference sequence). The germline V and J ends were trimmed by 3 bases and 4 bases, with 12 bases remaining between them. CDR3 protein: CASSLSRGGYGYTF. In DNA form, the CDR3 reads TGTGCCAGCAGCTTGAGCCGGGGAGGCTATGGCTACACCTTC.

The chain carries TRBV7-9 and TRBJ1-1; 9 bases are shared with TRBD1. Germline CDR1 SEHNR, CDR2 FQNEAQ (reference sequence). The length of the CDR3 is 12 residues. Trimming cost V 11 bases and J 6 bases; bases outside gene matches: 7. The chain's CDR3 is CAPQGQGPEAFF. For the CDR3, the DNA is TGTGCCCCGCAGGGACAGGGACCTGAAGCTTTCTTT.

The chain couples TRBV3-1 (or the pseudogene TRBV3-2) to TRBJ2-2; the match to TRBD1 covers 7 bases. This CDR3 region has 14 residues. From germline, CDR1 is LGHDT and CDR2 YNNKEL (reference sequence). The trim removed 6 bases at V and 4 bases at J, leaving 5 bases unmatched. The CDR3 sequence is CASRQGWATGELFF. The CDR3 coding sequence is TGTGCCAGCAGACAGGGGTGGGCCACCGGGGAGCTGTTTTTT.

The rearrangement links TRBV11-3 to TRBJ2-7, with D tentatively TRBD1 (6 bases). The CDR3 contains 15 residues. The V gene lost 1 base and the J gene lost 4 bases, with 14 bases spanning the gap. CDR1 and CDR2 from the germline V gene are SGHNT and YENEEA. The CDR3 here is CASSLGTKQGYEQYF. CDR3 in DNA: TGTGCCAGCAGCTTAGGTACAAAACAGGGATACGAGCAGTACTTC.

This rearrangement joins TRBV6-2 or TRBV6-3 to TRBJ2-5, with TRBD2 identical over 7 bases. Losses at the gene ends were 6 bases for V and 2 bases for J; bases not matched to a gene: 12. Germline-derived CDR1 and CDR2 are MNHEY and SVGEGT. This CDR3 has 16 amino acids. The CDR3 loop reads CASSTAGLAVQETQYF. CDR3 nucleotides: TGTGCCAGCAGCACGGCGGGTCTAGCGGTACAAGAGACCCAGTACTTC.

This clone has a single count. The chain recombines TRBV29-1 with TRBJ2-1, with 10 bases lining up with TRBD2. Germline V lookup: CDR1 SQVTM, CDR2 ANQGSEA. Unmatched junction bases numbered 14, after V lost 3 bases and J lost 9 bases. The CDR3 spans 16 residues. The CDR3 loop is CSVEEFQSGRAAEQFF. In DNA form, the CDR3 reads TGCAGCGTTGAGGAGTTCCAGAGCGGGAGGGCCGCTGAGCAGTTCTTC.

The rearrangement joins TRBV7-6 to TRBJ2-1; the match to TRBD2 covers 8 bases. CDR3 size: 17 residues. V dropped 1 base and J dropped 7; count of bases not matched to a gene: 12. Germline values: CDR1 SGHVS, CDR2 FNYEAQ. As DNA, the CDR3 is TGTGCCAGCAGCTTAGTTGGCGGGACTAGTAGGTGGAATGAGCAGTTCTTC. This sequence encodes CASSLVGGTSRWNEQFF.

The table lists this clone with a few counts. This rearrangement joins TRBV10-2 to TRBJ2-2; 8 bases map to TRBD1. The germline V gene has CDR1 WSHSY and CDR2 SAAADI. This CDR3 contains 12 residues. V was clipped by 8 bases and J by 4 bases; unmatched bases: 0. CDR3 residues: CASGTGTGELFF. The CDR3 bases are TGCGCCAGCGGGACAGGCACCGGGGAGCTGTTTTTT.

The V and J genes are TRBV19 and TRBJ1-5; 8 positions match TRBD1. Germline V CDR1 and CDR2: LNHDA, SQIVND (reference sequence). This CDR3 has 16 residues. The J segment lost 5 bases and the V segment lost 6 bases, leaving 12 bases of the junction unmatched. CDR3 region: CASSRDRQLGHQPQHF. CDR3 nucleotides: TGTGCCAGTAGCCGGGACAGGCAATTGGGCCATCAGCCCCAGCATTTT.